Here is one T cell receptor beta chain with its context. Its antigen is unknown. V lost 6 bases to trimming and J lost 7 bases, with 22 bases between them. The CDR3 covers 16 residues. Germline V gives CDR1 LNHDA, CDR2 SQIVND (reference sequence). Clones were read by immunoSEQ multiplex PCR, and TCRdb kept only the in-frame ones, dropping some. Of roughly 160,000 clones in the sample, approximately 90% were seen once. This entry comes from a study of T cell responses to AZD1222 COVID-19 vaccine. About the research overall: Doses given second, at about 4 or about 12 weeks, were pooled.

The study, taken as a whole, reports: Two AZD1222 administrations were followed by greater Spike-specific TCR breadth and depth.

The sequence derives from an adult in good health. Sequenced material: peripheral blood, taken on day 0 of AZD1222 vaccination. The chain links TRBV19 to TRBJ1-5; a possible D gene is TRBD1 (6 bases). The CDR3 loop reads CASSAGRRDTGQPQHF. The CDR3, as DNA: TGTGCCAGTAGCGCCGGCCGCCGGGACACAGGGCAGCCCCAGCATTTT.